One and the same sample provided the 20 T cell receptor beta chains below, sequenced in a study of persistence of HIV-infected CD4 T cells. These TCRs' antigens remain unknown. The immunoSEQ assay was version 4, run in survey mode. Clones were read by immunoSEQ multiplex PCR, and TCRdb kept only the in-frame ones, dropping some. The sample yields some 37,000 clones, approximately 78% seen once. Cells were stimulated with overlapping HIV-1 Gag 15-mer peptides. Memory cells lacking CD40L and CD69 with high CD45RO were sorted. Specimen: cultured CD4+ T cells from PBMCs, collected from a patient who received antiretroviral therapy. The source of these receptors is an adult with HIV. The donor label of this sample is uncertain.

This chain joins TRBV6-5 and TRBJ1-1; no firm D call. This CDR3 comprises 12 residues. The germline CDR1 and CDR2 sequences are MNHEY and SVGAGI. Trimming removed 6 bases from V and 1 base from J, with 6 bases in between. The CDR3 spells CASREANTEAFF. The CDR3 DNA follows: TGTGCCAGCAGGGAGGCGAACACTGAAGCTTTCTTT.

The chain has TRBV27 and TRBJ2-1; 9 nucleotides align to TRBD2. CDR3 length: 15 amino acids. The V and J ends lost 2 bases and 10 bases, in that order; junction bases with no gene match: 9. Germline lookup yields CDR1 MNHEY and CDR2 SMNVEV (reference sequence). CDR3 bases: TGTGCCAGCAGTTTACCGACTAGCGGCAAAGAAGAGCAGTTCTTC. It encodes CASSLPTSGKEEQFF.

This clone was seen a single time. V is TRBV5-1 and J is TRBJ2-3, with D perhaps TRBD1 (5 bases). V lost 0 bases, J lost 5 bases, and 10 bases lay in between. This CDR3 is built from 14 residues. Germline V CDR1 and CDR2: SGHRS, YFSETQ. The CDR3, as DNA: TGCGCCAGCAGCTTGGGACAGCCAGAAGATACGCAGTATTTT. Protein: CASSLGQPEDTQYF. Full variable domain (missing parts from reference TRBV5-1 and TRBJ2-3): KAGVTQTPRYLIKTRGQQVTLSCSPISGHRSVSWYQQTPGQGLQFLFEYFSETQRNKGNFPGRFSGRQFSNSRSEMNVSTLELGDSALYLCASSLGQPEDTQYFGPGTRLTVL.

V gene TRBV27 combines with J gene TRBJ2-3, with 12 bases that match TRBD2. The V and J ends lost 8 bases and 5 bases, in that order; junction bases with no gene match: 8. Germline V gene data show CDR1 as MNHEY and CDR2 as SMNVEV (reference sequence). The CDR3 extends over 15 amino acids. CDR3 coding DNA: TGTGCCAGCTGGGCTAGCGGGGGGGCCCAAGATACGCAGTATTTT. This gives the protein CASWASGGAQDTQYF.

This sequence joins TRBV7-2 and TRBJ2-1; no reliable D call. Germline V gene lookup returns CDR1 SGHTA and CDR2 FQGNSA. The CDR3 covers 15 residues. V lost 5 bases to trimming and J lost 0 bases, with 11 bases between them. The CDR3 spells CASSPGPLSYNEQFF. CDR3 sequence (DNA): TGTGCCAGCAGCCCAGGACCCCTCTCCTACAATGAGCAGTTCTTC.

V is TRBV4-1 and J is TRBJ1-4; a weak D match, TRBD1 (6 bases). V was shortened by 5 bases and J by 8 bases, with 15 bases between the two germline ends. In germline, CDR1 is MGHRA, CDR2 YSYEKL. CDR3 length: 14 amino acids. The CDR3 loop is CASSSFGQNEKLFF. CDR3 nucleotides: TGCGCCAGCAGCTCCTTTGGACAGAACGAAAAACTGTTTTTT.

This chain connects TRBV3-1 (or the pseudogene TRBV3-2) to TRBJ2-2; D is undetermined. Trimming pared 4 bases from V and 5 bases from J, leaving 8 bases between. The V gene's germline CDR1 is LGHDT and CDR2 YNNKEL (reference sequence). The CDR3 is 13 residues long. The CDR3 spells CASSRVVTGELFF. CDR3 DNA sequence: TGTGCCAGCAGCCGGGTAGTAACCGGGGAGCTGTTTTTT.

This clone has just a few counts. This chain uses TRBV18 with TRBJ2-2; tentative D call: TRBD2 (5 bases). This CDR3 region has 16 residues. Between the trimmed V and J ends, which lost 2 bases and 1 base, there was a span of 11 bases. Germline V lookup: CDR1 KGHSH, CDR2 LQKENI. The CDR3 DNA is TGTGCCAGCTCACCAGTGAGGGCCCGGAACACCGGGGAGCTGTTTTTT. Its translation is CASSPVRARNTGELFF.

The chain is built from TRBV4-2 and TRBJ2-4; D is possibly TRBD1 (5 bases). V lost 2 bases to trimming and J lost 0 bases, with 14 bases between them. Looked up from germline, CDR1 is LGHNA and CDR2 is YNFKEQ. The CDR3 runs to 17 residues. CDR3 sequence (DNA): TGTGCCAGCAGCCAATCTCTACTCAGGGAAGCCAAAAACATTCAGTACTTC. It encodes CASSQSLLREAKNIQYF.

The chain uses TRBV6-2 or TRBV6-3 and TRBJ1-1, with a tentative D call TRBD1 (5 bases). From germline, CDR1 is MNHEY and CDR2 SVGEGT. The length of the CDR3 is 13 residues. Trimming pared 5 bases from V and 10 bases from J, leaving 17 bases between. The CDR3 DNA reads TGTGCCAGCAGTGTACAGGTGGGAACGGTAGCTTTCTTT. This encodes CASSVQVGTVAFF.

CDR3 in DNA: TGTGCCAGCAGCTCCTACAGGGTCGGGGGCATTCAGTACTTC. Translated, it gives CASSSYRVGGIQYF. The chain carries TRBV7-2 and TRBJ2-4; D may match TRBD1 or TRBD2 (6 bases each). Germline V gene lookup returns CDR1 SGHTA and CDR2 FQGNSA. The CDR3 contains 14 residues. V lost 4 bases to trimming and J lost 9 bases, with 16 bases between them.

The chain uses TRBV28 and TRBJ1-2, with 9 bases that match TRBD1. J was trimmed by 10 bases and V by 5 bases; bases with no gene match: 14. The CDR3 covers 15 residues. Germline CDR1 MDHEN, CDR2 SYDVKM. The CDR3 loop is CASSGTGRGRSDYTF. DNA of the CDR3: TGTGCCAGCAGTGGGACAGGGAGAGGCCGGTCGGACTACACCTTC.

This rearrangement joins TRBV6-5 to TRBJ1-6; no firm D call. V lost 6 bases, J lost 4 bases, and 7 bases lay in between. CDR3 length: 13 amino acids. Germline values: CDR1 MNHEY, CDR2 SVGAGI. The CDR3 DNA is TGTGCCAGCAGAACGGGATATAATTCACCCCTCCACTTT. Translated, it gives CASRTGYNSPLHF.

The rearrangement uses TRBV7-3 and TRBJ1-6, with D tentatively TRBD1 (5 bases). CDR3 size: 13 residues. V shed 5 bases and J shed 8 bases, with 10 bases lying between them. The germline CDR1 and CDR2 sequences are SGHTA and FQGTGA. The CDR3 loop is CASSRDRDSPLHF. CDR3 nucleotides: TGTGCCAGCAGCCGGGACCGAGATTCACCCCTCCACTTT.

The chain uses TRBV12-3 or TRBV12-4 and TRBJ2-2, with a tentative D call TRBD2 (5 bases). Trimming cost V 1 base and J 7 bases, with 7 bases left between them. This CDR3 spans 13 amino acids. The CDR3 reads CASSLVRVGELFF. DNA of the CDR3: TGTGCCAGCAGTTTAGTGAGGGTCGGGGAGCTGTTTTTT.

V usage is TRBV6-6 and J usage is TRBJ2-2; weak D call: TRBD1 (6 bases). Trimming took 4 bases from V and 2 from J, leaving 11 bases between them. Germline V gene lookup returns CDR1 MNHNY and CDR2 SVGAGI (reference sequence). This CDR3 is 15 amino acids long. The CDR3 region has the DNA TGTGCCAGCAGTTCCGGGACAATAAACACCGGGGAGCTGTTTTTT. It is translated as CASSSGTINTGELFF.

V gene TRBV9 combines with J gene TRBJ1-3, with a tentative D call TRBD1 (5 bases). Between the trimmed V and J ends, which lost 4 bases and 4 bases, there was a span of 15 bases. Germline CDR1 reads SGDLS; CDR2 reads YYNGEE. The CDR3 sequence is 15 residues long. CDR3 sequence reads: CASSLGTPGGNTIYF. The CDR3 nucleotides are TGTGCCAGCAGCTTGGGGACGCCGGGAGGAAACACCATATATTTT.

The rearrangement uses TRBV21-1 and TRBJ1-5. TRBV21-1 counts as a pseudogene. The CDR3 sequence is 16 residues long. The CDR3, as DNA: TGTGCCAGCAGCAAAGTGAGTATCGGGGGCGCGCAGCCCCAGCATTTT. This sequence encodes CASSKVSIGGAQPQHF.

This chain links TRBV30 with TRBJ1-2, with TRBD1 matching 7 bases. There are 14 residues in the CDR3. The germline CDR1 and CDR2 sequences are GTSNPN and SVGIG (reference sequence). Germline trimming cut 1 base from V and 6 bases from J; bases unmatched to any gene: 8. CDR3 residues: CAWSGDRDTHGYTF. The CDR3 bases are TGTGCCTGGAGTGGAGACAGGGATACCCATGGCTACACCTTC.

The gene calls are TRBV7-9 and TRBJ1-1; D uncertain. CDR1 SEHNR and CDR2 FQNEAQ come from the germline V gene (reference sequence). CDR3 length equals 13 residues. V was pared by 5 bases and J by 5 bases, with 12 bases between. The CDR3 region is CASSPRVVTEAFF. The CDR3 nucleotides read TGTGCCAGCAGCCCGAGGGTCGTGACTGAAGCTTTCTTT.